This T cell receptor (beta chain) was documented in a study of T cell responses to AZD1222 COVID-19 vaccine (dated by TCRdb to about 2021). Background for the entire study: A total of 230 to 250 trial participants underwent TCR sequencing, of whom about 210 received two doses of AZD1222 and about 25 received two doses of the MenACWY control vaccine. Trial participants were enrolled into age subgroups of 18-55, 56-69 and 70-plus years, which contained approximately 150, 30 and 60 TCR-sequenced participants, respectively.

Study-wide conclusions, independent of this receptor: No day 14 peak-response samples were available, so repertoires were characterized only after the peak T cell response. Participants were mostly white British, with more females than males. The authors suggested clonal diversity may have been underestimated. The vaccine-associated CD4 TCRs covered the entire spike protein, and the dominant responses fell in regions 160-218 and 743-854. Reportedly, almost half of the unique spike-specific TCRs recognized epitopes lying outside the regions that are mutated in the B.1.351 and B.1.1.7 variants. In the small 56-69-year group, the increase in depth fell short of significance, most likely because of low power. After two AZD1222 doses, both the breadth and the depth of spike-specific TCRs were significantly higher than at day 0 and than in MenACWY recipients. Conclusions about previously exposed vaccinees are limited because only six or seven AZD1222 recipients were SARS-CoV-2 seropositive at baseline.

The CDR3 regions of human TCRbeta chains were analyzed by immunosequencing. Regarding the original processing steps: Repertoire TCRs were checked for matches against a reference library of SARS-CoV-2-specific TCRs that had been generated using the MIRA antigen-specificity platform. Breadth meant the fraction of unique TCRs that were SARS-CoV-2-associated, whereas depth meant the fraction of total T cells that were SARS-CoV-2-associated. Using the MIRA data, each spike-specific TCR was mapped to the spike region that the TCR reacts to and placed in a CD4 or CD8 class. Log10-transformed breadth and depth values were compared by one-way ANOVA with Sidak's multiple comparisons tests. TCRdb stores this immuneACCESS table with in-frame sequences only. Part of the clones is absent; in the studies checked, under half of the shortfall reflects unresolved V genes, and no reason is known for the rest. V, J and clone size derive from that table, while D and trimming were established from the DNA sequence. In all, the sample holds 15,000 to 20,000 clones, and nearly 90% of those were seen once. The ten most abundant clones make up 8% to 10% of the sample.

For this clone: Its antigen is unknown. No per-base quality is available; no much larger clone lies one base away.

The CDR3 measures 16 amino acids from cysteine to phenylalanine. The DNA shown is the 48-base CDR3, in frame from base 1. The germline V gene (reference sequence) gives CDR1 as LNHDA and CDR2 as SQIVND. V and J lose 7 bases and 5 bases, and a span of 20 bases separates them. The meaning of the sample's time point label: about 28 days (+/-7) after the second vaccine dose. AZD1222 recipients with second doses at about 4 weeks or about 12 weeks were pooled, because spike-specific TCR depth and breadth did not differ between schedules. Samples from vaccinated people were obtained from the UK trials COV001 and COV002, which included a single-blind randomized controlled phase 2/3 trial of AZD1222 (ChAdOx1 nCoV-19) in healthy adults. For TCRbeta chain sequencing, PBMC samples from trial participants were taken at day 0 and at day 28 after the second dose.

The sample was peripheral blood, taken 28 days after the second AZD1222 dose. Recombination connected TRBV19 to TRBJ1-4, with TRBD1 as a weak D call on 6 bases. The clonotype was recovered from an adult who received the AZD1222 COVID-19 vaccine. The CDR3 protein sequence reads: CASTTRVGTRNEKLFF. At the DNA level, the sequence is TGTGCCAGTACCACCAGGGTCGGGACACGGAATGAAAAACTGTTTTTT.